This T cell receptor beta chain was identified in a study of shared clonotypes between healthy human individuals. Positive CCR7 selection of CD45RO-negative cells yielded the naive CD8 cells, and terminally differentiated effector memory CD45RA+ cells were excluded. The healthy adult donors were HIV-negative and reported no recent acute infections or vaccinations. The CDR3 totals 15 residues. CDR1 and CDR2 (germline): MGHRA, YSYEKL. V lost 0 bases, J lost 6 bases, and 12 bases lay in between. The data were produced by immunoSEQ multiplex PCR, yet TCRdb's version contains in-frame clones alone and is incomplete. The sample holds about 2,200,000 clones, roughly 91% seen once.

The sequencing sample was made of naive CD8+ T cells from PBMCs. The clonotype originates from a man aged 18-30 years in good health. Some clones in this sample may be carry-over from other donors' samples. V usage is TRBV4-1 and J usage is TRBJ2-1; tentatively, D is TRBD1 (5 bases). The CDR3: CASSQETGRVNEQFF. The CDR3 DNA is TGCGCCAGCAGCCAAGAGACGGGCAGGGTCAATGAGCAGTTCTTC.